This TCR beta chain originates from a study of T cell responses to AZD1222 COVID-19 vaccine. Overall study results and limits: Targeting of unmutated variant regions was reportedly seen in nearly half of spike-specific TCRs. The sample set comprised mostly white British donors with more females, and clonal diversity was possibly underestimated. Receipt of two AZD1222 doses was followed by a rise in Spike-specific TCR breadth and depth.

Combined were second doses at about 4 or about 12 weeks. The table lists this clone with a count of one. As yet, its antigen is unknown. Germline V gene sequence: CDR1 SNHLY, CDR2 FYNNEI. V lost 8 bases and J lost 4, with 11 bases in between. This CDR3 region has 13 residues. Libraries were prepared by immunoSEQ multiplex PCR; TCRdb keeps only in-frame clonotypes and omits some of them. Altogether around 270,000 clones are present, about 94% being singletons, with the ten largest covering approximately 0.52%. Sequences were derived from peripheral blood, sampled 28 days after the second AZD1222 dose. J is TRBJ2-2 and V is TRBV2; D is ambiguous. The TCR sequence derives from an adult who received the AZD1222 COVID-19 vaccine. The CDR3 here is CASELLLTGELFF. The CDR3 DNA sequence: TGTGCCAGCGAGTTGTTACTCACCGGGGAGCTGTTTTTT.